The 17 T cell receptor beta chains below were found in one sample sequenced in a study of blood T cell repertoires in COVID-19 (dated by TCRdb to between 2020 and 2021). Library prep was done by the immunoSEQ multiplex PCR assay. TCRdb carries this immuneACCESS record with in-frame sequences only. Its versions omit some clonotypes, under half of them owing to an unresolved V gene in the studies checked, with the rest unexplained. The sample includes fewer than 450,000 clones, with 70% to 90% observed a single time. The top ten clones comprise roughly an eighth of the sample. What was sequenced was peripheral blood. Receptors were obtained from a woman aged 45-65 years with COVID-19, enrolled during active disease.

The gene calls are TRBV19 and TRBJ1-2, with 7 bases aligning to TRBD1. The trim removed 5 bases at V and 14 bases at J, leaving 14 bases unmatched. This CDR3 is built from 13 residues. Germline V gene data show CDR1 as LNHDA and CDR2 as SQIVND (reference sequence). The CDR3 DNA reads TGTGCCAGTAGTGGGACGGGCGGACAGGCCTATACCTTC. Amino acids: CASSGTGGQAYTF.

As for this clone: One base away lies a much larger clone, so this may be a sequencing read error. The rearrangement joins TRBV6-4 to TRBJ1-1; D is perhaps TRBD1 (6 bases). The CDR3 is 13 residues long. CDR1 and CDR2 from the germline V gene are MRHNA and SNTAGT. V was clipped by 3 bases and J by 1 base, with 6 bases between them. The CDR3 DNA sequence: TGTGCCAGCAGTGAGGACAGGAACACTGAAGCTTTCTTT. This gives the protein CASSEDRNTEAFF.

The chain employs TRBV5-1 and TRBJ1-1; possibly TRBD1 for D (5 bases). Per the germline V gene, CDR1 is SGHRS and CDR2 is YFSETQ. This CDR3 spans 15 amino acids. V was trimmed by 9 bases and J by 1 base, leaving 19 bases between them. The CDR3 loop reads CATKIQTASNTEAFF. CDR3 DNA: TGCGCCACTAAAATACAGACAGCCTCGAACACTGAAGCTTTCTTT.

The rearrangement uses TRBV12-3 or TRBV12-4 and TRBJ1-1; D unresolved. Trimming pared 2 bases from V and 1 base from J, leaving 5 bases between. The CDR3 consists of 13 residues. CDR3: CASSLFSNTEAFF. The CDR3 bases are TGTGCCAGCAGTTTATTCTCGAACACTGAAGCTTTCTTT.

V is TRBV7-8 and J is TRBJ1-1; 9 bases are a match to TRBD1. V lost 6 bases to trimming and J lost 6 bases; unmatched junction nucleotides: 5. The CDR3 covers 13 residues. Germline loops: CDR1 SGHVS, CDR2 FQNEAQ. CDR3 protein: CASSKRQGAEAFF. The CDR3 nucleotides read TGTGCCAGCAGTAAGAGACAGGGGGCTGAAGCTTTCTTT.

Only one count was recorded for this clone. The rearrangement joins TRBV6-6 to TRBJ1-1, with D possibly being TRBD1 (6 bases). V was clipped by 4 bases and J by 0 bases, with 12 bases between them. Germline CDR1 and CDR2: MNHNY and SVGAGI (reference sequence). The CDR3 extends over 15 amino acids. Written as DNA, the CDR3 is TGTGCCAGCAGTTGGGACACCTGGATGAACACTGAAGCTTTCTTT. As protein: CASSWDTWMNTEAFF.

The chain combines TRBV14 with TRBJ1-5; D is possibly TRBD1 (6 bases). The CDR3 loop spans 15 amino acids. The germline V gene has CDR1 SGHDN and CDR2 FVKESK. The V end was cut by 7 bases, the J end by 3 bases, with 16 bases between. CDR3: CASIGGGQANQPQHF. Here the CDR3 DNA reads TGTGCCAGCATTGGGGGGGGGCAGGCCAATCAGCCCCAGCATTTT.

CDR3 sequence reads: CASSSYGLYNSPLHF. CDR3 in DNA: TGTGCCAGCAGCTCTTACGGTCTCTATAATTCACCCCTCCACTTT. V is TRBV5-6 and J is TRBJ1-6; D is ambiguous. This CDR3 spans 15 amino acids. V was shortened by 3 bases and J by 3 bases, with 10 bases between the two germline ends. From germline, CDR1 is SGHDT and CDR2 YYEEEE.

The chain links TRBV7-9 to TRBJ1-1, with 7 bases identical to TRBD1. V dropped 4 bases and J dropped 4; count of bases not matched to a gene: 6. This CDR3 is built from 14 residues. From germline, CDR1 is SEHNR and CDR2 FQNEAQ (reference sequence). CDR3: CASSSRRQGTEAFF. The CDR3, as DNA: TGTGCCAGCAGCTCCCGCCGACAGGGCACTGAAGCTTTCTTT.

In its sample, this clone was seen once. This sequence joins TRBV27 and TRBJ2-2; 10 positions match TRBD1. This CDR3 spans 14 amino acids. With V trimmed by 6 bases and J by 7 bases, 5 bases remained unmatched. Germline CDR1 and CDR2: MNHEY and SMNVEV (reference sequence). The CDR3 loop is CASSATGGYGELFF. DNA for the CDR3: TGTGCCAGCAGCGCGACAGGGGGCTACGGGGAGCTGTTTTTT.

This rearrangement joins TRBV4-1 to TRBJ1-1, with 8 nucleotides matching TRBD1. The CDR3 sequence is 15 residues long. V gave up 3 bases and J gave up 4 bases; unmatched junction bases: 7. Germline V lookup: CDR1 MGHRA, CDR2 YSYEKL. CDR3 DNA sequence: TGCGCCAGCAGCCAGGTGGACAGGGAGGGCACTGAAGCTTTCTTT. This translates into CASSQVDREGTEAFF.

The chain couples TRBV7-9 to TRBJ2-5, with unresolved D. Germline V gives CDR1 SEHNR, CDR2 FQNEAQ (reference sequence). This CDR3 region has 16 residues. The V end was cut by 5 bases, the J end by 7 bases, with 23 bases between. Here the CDR3 DNA reads TGTGCCAGCAGCGAAGCCTTTGGGCCCGAAGAAGGGACCCAGTACTTC. It translates to CASSEAFGPEEGTQYF.

J is TRBJ2-5 and V is TRBV5-1; D call uncertain. Per the germline V gene, CDR1 is SGHRS and CDR2 is YFSETQ. The CDR3 is made up of 13 amino acids. V lost 0 bases and J 5 bases, leaving 8 bases between the germline ends. The CDR3 protein is CASSLAYRETQYF. DNA of the CDR3: TGCGCCAGCAGCTTGGCCTACCGGGAGACCCAGTACTTC.

This rearrangement joins TRBV28 to TRBJ1-2, with TRBD1 matching over 9 bases. Germline lookup yields CDR1 MDHEN and CDR2 SYDVKM. The CDR3 is 11 residues long. The trim removed 10 bases at V and 12 bases at J, leaving 9 bases unmatched. The CDR3 spells CATSGTGKNTF. CDR3 bases: TGTGCCACCTCCGGGACAGGGAAGAACACCTTC.

Comment on this clone: Additional DNA sequences in this sample encode the identical CDR3. The chain recombines TRBV2 with TRBJ1-2; D is unclear. V gave up 4 bases and J gave up 2 bases, with 8 bases separating them. Germline CDR1 is SNHLY and CDR2 is FYNNEI. The CDR3 covers 13 residues. This CDR3 reads CASSGTGNYGYTF. CDR3 in DNA: TGTGCCAGCAGTGGAACGGGGAACTATGGCTACACCTTC.

This chain connects TRBV5-4 to TRBJ2-7, with 8 nucleotides matching TRBD2. V lost 4 bases to trimming and J lost 2 bases; unmatched junction nucleotides: 8. CDR3 length equals 15 residues. The germline V gene has CDR1 SGHNT and CDR2 YYREEE (reference sequence). The CDR3 sequence: CASSLGGLGPYEQYF. The CDR3 nucleotides are TGTGCCAGCAGCCTGGGGGGACTAGGGCCCTACGAGCAGTACTTC.

The chain links TRBV4-1 to TRBJ2-1; 9 positions match TRBD1. Germline loops: CDR1 MGHRA, CDR2 YSYEKL. V gave up 6 bases and J gave up 4 bases; unmatched junction bases: 7. The CDR3 has 15 amino acids. CDR3 coding DNA: TGCGCCAGCAGGGAGTCGGGACAGGGTTACAATGAGCAGTTCTTC. Protein product: CASRESGQGYNEQFF.